The 20 T cell receptor beta chains below come from one sample, sequenced in a study of cytomegalovirus exposure and HLA in healthy donors. PCR primers comprised 60 Vbeta and 13 Jbeta primers. Sequenced by immunoSEQ multiplex PCR; TCRdb stores in-frame clones only, minus some. The sample holds 140,000 to 150,000 clones, 80% seen once. The sample comprised PBMCs. These receptors were obtained from a woman aged 25 to 39 in good health and CMV-seronegative.

This clone was detected once. The gene calls are TRBV29-1 and TRBJ2-7; 10 bases are shared with TRBD2. The CDR3 runs 13 residues. Germline-derived CDR1 and CDR2 are SQVTM and ANQGSEA. Unmatched junction bases numbered 3, after V lost 4 bases and J lost 3 bases. This CDR3 is CSVAASGSYEQYF. CDR3 coding DNA: TGCAGCGTTGCGGCTAGCGGGAGCTACGAGCAGTACTTC.

This clone was detected a few times. The V call is TRBV7-2, the J call TRBJ2-3, with a possible D match to TRBD2 (5 bases). This CDR3 has 13 residues. V lost 3 bases and J lost 5, with 9 bases in between. The germline V gene encodes CDR1 SGHTA and CDR2 FQGNSA. The DNA of the CDR3 is TGTGCCAGCAGCTTGAGGGAAGGAGATACGCAGTATTTT. Its translation: CASSLREGDTQYF.

This clone occurred a few times. The V call is TRBV27, the J call TRBJ1-5; D is unresolved. The ends were cut back, 3 bases at V and 9 bases at J, with 12 bases in the middle. This CDR3 is built from 13 residues. Per the germline V gene, CDR1 is MNHEY and CDR2 is SMNVEV (reference sequence). The CDR3 region has the DNA TGTGCCAGCAGTTTGGAGAGTCAGCGGCCCCAGCATTTT. Encoded protein: CASSLESQRPQHF.

The chain couples TRBV19 to TRBJ1-1, with 10 bases aligning to TRBD1. Germline loops: CDR1 LNHDA, CDR2 SQIVND (reference sequence). This CDR3 has 16 amino acids. V shed 6 bases, J shed 1 base, and the junction held 8 bases outside the gene matches. CDR3 sequence (DNA): TGTGCCAGTAGCCACCGGGACAGGGGACAGAACACTGAAGCTTTCTTT. This encodes CASSHRDRGQNTEAFF.

The V call is TRBV11-2, the J call TRBJ1-5, with D possibly matching TRBD1 (6 bases). The germline V gene encodes CDR1 SGHAT and CDR2 FQNNGV. Trimming pared 6 bases from V and 9 bases from J, leaving 18 bases between. CDR3 size: 14 residues. The CDR3 reads CASSYELQGWPQHF. Written as DNA, the CDR3 is TGTGCCAGCAGTTACGAGTTACAGGGTTGGCCCCAGCATTTT. Supplemented by reference TRBV11-2 and TRBJ1-5, the full variable domain reads EAGVAQSPRYKIIEKRQSVAFWCNPISGHATLYWYQQILGQGPKLLIQFQNNGVVDDSQLPKDRFSAERLKGVDSTLKIQPAKLEDSAVYLCASSYELQGWPQHFGDGTRLSIL.

The chain joins TRBV9 to TRBJ2-5; TRBD2 matches 8 bases. The trim removed 3 bases at V and 2 bases at J, leaving 9 bases unmatched. Germline V lookup: CDR1 SGDLS, CDR2 YYNGEE. The CDR3 is made up of 16 amino acids. The CDR3 loop is CASSAIGTGGQETQYF. The CDR3 DNA sequence: TGTGCCAGCAGCGCCATCGGGACGGGGGGGCAAGAGACCCAGTACTTC.

The chain is built from TRBV19 and TRBJ1-5, with D possibly being TRBD1 (5 bases). The CDR3 covers 14 residues. Trimming left V 2 bases short and J 10 bases short, with 15 bases between. CDR1 and CDR2 from the germline V gene are LNHDA and SQIVND (reference sequence). The CDR3 DNA is TGTGCCAGTAGTATATCAAGGGGATGGTCTCCCCAGCATTTT. Protein sequence: CASSISRGWSPQHF.

J is TRBJ2-7 and V is TRBV10-3, with 11 bases fitting TRBD2. The V gene end was trimmed by 6 bases and the J gene end by 6 bases; junction bases not matched to a gene: 13. CDR1 is ENHRY and CDR2 is SYGVKD in the germline V gene. The CDR3 runs 16 residues. CDR3 sequence: CAIRKGLAERALEQYF. The DNA for the CDR3 is TGTGCCATCAGAAAGGGACTAGCGGAGAGAGCTCTCGAGCAGTACTTC.

The gene calls are TRBV30 and TRBJ2-7; 7 bases map to TRBD1. CDR1 and CDR2 (germline): GTSNPN, SVGIG (reference sequence). The CDR3 runs to 13 residues. V was pared by 1 base and J by 1 base, with 1 base of the junction left unmatched. The CDR3 sequence: CAWSEGQSYEQYF. The CDR3, as DNA: TGTGCCTGGAGTGAGGGACAGTCCTACGAGCAGTACTTC.

V and J are TRBV18 and TRBJ2-7; TRBD2 is a possible D gene (5 bases). Deletions cut 1 base from V and 6 bases from J, with 13 bases between. Germline CDR1 is KGHSH and CDR2 is LQKENI. The CDR3 is 14 amino acids. CDR3 nucleotides: TGTGCCAGCTCACCACTAGCGACAAGCGGCGAGCAGTACTTC. Protein product: CASSPLATSGEQYF. The variable domain in full, with the rest retrieved from reference TRBV18 and TRBJ2-7, is NAGVMQNPRHLVRRRGQEARLRCSPMKGHSHVYWYRQLPEEGLKFMVYLQKENIIDESGMPKERFSAEFPKEGPSILRIQQVVRGDSAAYFCASSPLATSGEQYFGPGTRLTVT.

The chain joins TRBV28 to TRBJ1-2; 7 positions match TRBD1. This CDR3 is 13 amino acids long. In germline, CDR1 is MDHEN, CDR2 SYDVKM. J lost 2 bases, V lost 9 bases, and 6 bases had no gene match. The CDR3 loop is CASHRDRNYGYTF. DNA for the CDR3: TGTGCCAGTCATCGGGACAGAAACTATGGCTACACCTTC.

The chain is built from TRBV5-4 and TRBJ1-1; D may be TRBD1 (6 bases). In germline, CDR1 is SGHNT, CDR2 YYREEE (reference sequence). Trimming removed 5 bases from V and 2 bases from J, with 13 bases in between. The CDR3 length is 14 residues. This chain's CDR3 is CASRYTGKNTEAFF. The CDR3 nucleotides read TGTGCCAGCAGGTATACAGGGAAAAACACTGAAGCTTTCTTT.

V and J are TRBV10-1 and TRBJ2-2, with 12 bases fitting TRBD1. Germline CDR1 and CDR2: WNHNN and SYGVQD (reference sequence). This CDR3 contains 16 residues. V lost 2 bases and J lost 5; bases outside the gene matches: 3. The CDR3 loop is CASSEGDRGLTGELFF. For the CDR3, the DNA is TGCGCCAGCAGTGAGGGGGACAGGGGGCTTACCGGGGAGCTGTTTTTT.

This clone was found a few times. The chain recombines TRBV7-2 with TRBJ2-3, with 10 bases fitting TRBD2. This CDR3 has 16 amino acids. Germline V lookup: CDR1 SGHTA, CDR2 FQGNSA. V gave up 11 bases and J gave up 0 bases; unmatched junction bases: 11. The CDR3 loop is CAGGTSGMTSTDTQYF. The CDR3, as DNA: TGTGCCGGGGGAACTAGCGGGATGACTAGCACAGATACGCAGTATTTT.

The chain combines TRBV2 with TRBJ2-3; TRBD1 matches 8 bases. The CDR3 covers 14 residues. V shed 5 bases and J 2 bases; nucleotides not matched to a gene: 3. CDR1 is SNHLY, CDR2 FYNNEI, per germline. The chain's CDR3 is CASSPGQATDTQYF. The DNA of the CDR3 is TGTGCCAGCAGTCCGGGACAGGCCACAGATACGCAGTATTTT.

The genes are TRBV7-9 and TRBJ2-7; D is undetermined. CDR1 and CDR2 from the germline V gene are SEHNR and FQNEAQ (reference sequence). Trimming removed 5 bases at V and 2 bases at J, with 16 bases between. CDR3 length: 15 amino acids. The CDR3 region has the DNA TGTGCCAGCAGCCAAACCCAGGCGCAAACCTACGAGCAGTACTTC. Protein sequence: CASSQTQAQTYEQYF.

The rearrangement links TRBV6-1 to TRBJ2-5; 9 bases agree with TRBD2. The CDR3 is 16 amino acids. Germline V lookup: CDR1 MNHNS, CDR2 SASEGT. The V gene end was trimmed by 1 base and the J gene end by 4 bases; junction bases not matched to a gene: 7. The CDR3 region is CASSEGRLAGRETQYF. In nucleotides, the CDR3 is TGTGCCAGCAGTGAAGGTCGGCTAGCGGGGAGAGAGACCCAGTACTTC.

The chain carries TRBV5-6 and TRBJ1-2; D call uncertain. Germline V CDR1 and CDR2: SGHDT, YYEEEE. This CDR3 spans 15 amino acids. Trimming left V 1 base short and J 4 bases short, with 14 bases between. Here the CDR3 reads CASSLMGAIGYGYTF. The CDR3 coding sequence is TGTGCCAGCAGCTTGATGGGAGCGATCGGCTATGGCTACACCTTC.

This clone was picked up one time. This chain connects TRBV5-1 to TRBJ1-6; 10 bases match TRBD1. The J segment lost 10 bases and the V segment lost 4 bases, leaving 11 bases of the junction unmatched. The CDR3 runs 16 residues. From germline, CDR1 is SGHRS and CDR2 YFSETQ. Written as DNA, the CDR3 is TGCGCCAGCAGCCCTCAGGGGACAGGGGACCGGTCACCCCTCCACTTT. It specifies CASSPQGTGDRSPLHF.

The chain has TRBV29-1 and TRBJ1-2, with D unclear. CDR3 length: 12 residues. The V gene's germline CDR1 is SQVTM and CDR2 ANQGSEA. V lost 3 bases, J lost 8 bases, and 13 bases lay in between. The DNA for the CDR3 is TGCAGCGTTGATCGGGGTTCTGGGGGCTACACCTTC. This translates into CSVDRGSGGYTF.